This is a list of T cell receptor beta chains from one sample in a study of shared T cell receptors in the human thymus. Some clones are missing from TCRdb's copy, which holds only in-frame ones; the method was immunoSEQ multiplex PCR. The repertoire holds hundreds of thousands of clones, with 95% as singletons. The sequencing input was thymocytes. The receptors come from a human donor. Each CDR3 is given with its conserved first and last residue. The order of the fields is clone size, V gene, CDR3 protein. The size entry is marked missing in some rows and otherwise reads once, few, many or a size class.

clone size: NA
V gene: TRBV27
CDR3 protein: CASSLKPSGRALNTGELFF

clone size: NA
V gene: TRBV6-4
CDR3 protein: CASSDGGGPKYF

clone size: NA
V gene: TRBV20-1
CDR3 protein: CSARELGEQYF

clone size: NA
V gene: TRBV5-5
CDR3 protein: CASSQGDTDTQYF

clone size: NA
V gene: TRBV7-9
CDR3 protein: CASSSLTGSTDTQYF

clone size: NA
V gene: TRBV19
CDR3 protein: CASSWRDSDYSNQPQHF

clone size: NA
V gene: TRBV6-4
CDR3 protein: CASRMGRGNQPQHF

clone size: NA
V gene: TRBV6-5
CDR3 protein: CASRSTGFNQPQHF

clone size: NA
V gene: TRBV6-1
CDR3 protein: CASSKLAGGRNEQFF

clone size: NA
V gene: TRBV7-8
CDR3 protein: CASSPHPGGTEAFF

clone size: NA
V gene: TRBV6-6
CDR3 protein: CASSFEYEQYF

clone size: NA
V gene: TRBV27
CDR3 protein: CASSLRGVLAKNIQYF

clone size: NA
V gene: TRBV27
CDR3 protein: CASMTSGKGSSYEQYF

clone size: NA
V gene: TRBV5-4
CDR3 protein: CASSLRIGKPDGYTF

clone size: NA
V gene: TRBV29-1
CDR3 protein: CSGTGREQFF

clone size: NA
V gene: TRBV5-1
CDR3 protein: CASSSSASGYNEQFF

clone size: NA
V gene: TRBV6-1
CDR3 protein: CASSEVDRSRIGLLLGSYEQYF

clone size: NA
V gene: TRBV7-2
CDR3 protein: CASSSQGERETQYF

clone size: NA
V gene: TRBV29-1
CDR3 protein: CSAPDSQDSGNTIYF

clone size: NA
V gene: TRBV5-1
CDR3 protein: CASSLAAGTAYEQYF

clone size: NA
V gene: TRBV1
CDR3 protein: CTSSQDIIASGSHNEQFF

clone size: NA
V gene: TRBV19
CDR3 protein: CASSTLTAGELFF

clone size: NA
V gene: TRBV27
CDR3 protein: CASSLLPVGYNSPLHF

clone size: NA
V gene: TRBV30
CDR3 protein: CAWSIPPTNTEAFF

clone size: NA
V gene: TRBV5-6
CDR3 protein: CASSLVTSRNEQYF

clone size: NA
V gene: TRBV19
CDR3 protein: CASSVLAGLTDTQYF

clone size: NA
V gene: TRBV11-3
CDR3 protein: CASSQGRSGKSYNEQFF

clone size: NA
V gene: TRBV28
CDR3 protein: CASSLDSPAGRANEQFF

clone size: NA
V gene: TRBV28
CDR3 protein: CASSLSDPYEQYF

clone size: NA
V gene: TRBV15
CDR3 protein: CATSRAYKQSTYYEQYF

clone size: NA
V gene: TRBV5-1
CDR3 protein: CASSVYSLGGQGSYEQYF

clone size: once
V gene: TRBV18
CDR3 protein: CASCDRVQDSPLHF

clone size: NA
V gene: TRBV7-7
CDR3 protein: CASSPRTGGYEQYF

clone size: once
V gene: TRBV7-3
CDR3 protein: CASSLKSRGSGYTF

clone size: once
V gene: TRBV11-2
CDR3 protein: CASSEGRTGSARNQPQHF

clone size: NA
V gene: TRBV5-4
CDR3 protein: CASSSGQAEGYTF

clone size: NA
V gene: TRBV11-2
CDR3 protein: CASSSRLVHGETQYF

clone size: NA
V gene: TRBV27
CDR3 protein: CASSLGAGATDTQYF

clone size: NA
V gene: TRBV30
CDR3 protein: CAWRIGGNPETQYF

clone size: NA
V gene: TRBV21-1
CDR3 protein: CASSHRQGARCGYTF

clone size: NA
V gene: TRBV19
CDR3 protein: CAVRARGSTGELFF

clone size: NA
V gene: TRBV9
CDR3 protein: CASSGNPRRGPGANVLTF

clone size: NA
V gene: TRBV10-2
CDR3 protein: CASSLLYNEQFF

clone size: NA
V gene: TRBV27
CDR3 protein: CATSGTSGSSGGELFF

clone size: NA
V gene: TRBV2
CDR3 protein: CASNLQGGENSPLHF

clone size: NA
V gene: TRBV11-3
CDR3 protein: CASSLRKERVWGNTIYF

clone size: NA
V gene: TRBV28
CDR3 protein: CASSLELAGGLRYTDTQYF